This T cell receptor beta chain appears in the sequencing data of a study of T cell responses to AZD1222 COVID-19 vaccine. Some clones are missing from TCRdb's copy, which holds only in-frame ones; the method was immunoSEQ multiplex PCR. The table shows over 130,000 clones, with more than 85% occurring only once. The V and J ends lost 7 bases and 3 bases respectively, with 13 bases between them. This CDR3 comprises 14 residues. Germline lookup yields CDR1 SNHLY and CDR2 FYNNEI. This specimen was peripheral blood, taken 28 days after the second AZD1222 dose. The source of this sequence is an adult who received the AZD1222 COVID-19 vaccine. The V and J genes are TRBV2 and TRBJ1-5; no definite D call. The CDR3 loop reads CASNAVRANQPQHF. In DNA form, the CDR3 reads TGTGCCAGCAATGCGGTCCGTGCCAATCAGCCCCAGCATTTT.